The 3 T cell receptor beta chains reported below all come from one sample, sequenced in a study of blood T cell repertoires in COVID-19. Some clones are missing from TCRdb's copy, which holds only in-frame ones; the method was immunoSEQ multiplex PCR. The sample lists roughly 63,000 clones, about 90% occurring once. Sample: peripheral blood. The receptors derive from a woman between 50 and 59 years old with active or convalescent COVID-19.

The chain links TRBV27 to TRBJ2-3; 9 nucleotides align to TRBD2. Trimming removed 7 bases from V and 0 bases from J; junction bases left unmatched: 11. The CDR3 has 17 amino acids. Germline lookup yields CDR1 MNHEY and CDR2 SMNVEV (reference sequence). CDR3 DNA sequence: TGTGCCAGCAACACACCGGGACTAGCTCCTAGCACAGATACGCAGTATTTT. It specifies CASNTPGLAPSTDTQYF.

The chain's CDR3 is CASSPYQVENGYTF. DNA of the CDR3: TGTGCCAGCAGCCCTTACCAGGTCGAGAATGGCTACACCTTC. The genes are TRBV7-2 and TRBJ1-2; D call uncertain. The CDR3 length is 14 residues. The V and J ends lost 5 bases and 6 bases respectively, with 16 bases between them. Per the germline V gene, CDR1 is SGHTA and CDR2 is FQGNSA.

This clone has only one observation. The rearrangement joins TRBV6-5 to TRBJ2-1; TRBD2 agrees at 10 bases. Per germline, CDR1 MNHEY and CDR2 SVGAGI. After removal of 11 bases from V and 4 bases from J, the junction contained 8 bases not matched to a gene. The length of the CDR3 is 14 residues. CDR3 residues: CAGGELAGYNEQFF. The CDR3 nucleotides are TGTGCCGGAGGGGAACTAGCGGGATACAATGAGCAGTTCTTC.